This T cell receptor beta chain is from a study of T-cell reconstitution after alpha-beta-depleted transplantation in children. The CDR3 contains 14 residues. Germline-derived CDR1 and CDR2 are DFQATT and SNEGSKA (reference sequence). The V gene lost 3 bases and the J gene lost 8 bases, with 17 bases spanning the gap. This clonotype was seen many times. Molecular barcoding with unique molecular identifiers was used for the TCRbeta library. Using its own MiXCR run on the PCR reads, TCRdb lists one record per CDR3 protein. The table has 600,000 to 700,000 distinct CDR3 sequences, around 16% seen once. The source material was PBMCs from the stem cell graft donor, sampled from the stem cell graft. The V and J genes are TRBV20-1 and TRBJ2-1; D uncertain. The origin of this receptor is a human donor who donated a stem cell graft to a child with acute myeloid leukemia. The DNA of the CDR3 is TGCAGTGCTAGTACCCCCTGGTTTAGGTATGAGCAGTTCTTC. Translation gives CSASTPWFRYEQFF.